Below, 11 T cell receptor beta chains from the same sample are listed, as sequenced in a study of cytomegalovirus exposure and HLA in healthy donors. 13 Jbeta primers and 60 Vbeta primers were used for the PCR. Measured with immunoSEQ multiplex PCR; TCRdb has only the in-frame clones, and not every one. This sample's table has more than 45,000 clones. The specimen sequenced was PBMCs. The origin of the receptors is a male donor in good health and CMV-seronegative.

V usage is TRBV10-3 and J usage is TRBJ2-7, with TRBD1 matching 8 bases. This CDR3 has 15 residues. Trimming removed 3 bases from V and 7 bases from J; junction bases left unmatched: 11. The germline V gene has CDR1 ENHRY and CDR2 SYGVKD. CDR3 residues: CAISDTGQGGMEQYF. The CDR3 coding sequence is TGTGCCATCAGTGATACCGGACAGGGAGGAATGGAGCAGTACTTC.

This chain links TRBV5-1 with TRBJ2-2, with D perhaps matching TRBD1 (5 bases). Germline assignment: CDR1 SGHRS and CDR2 YFSETQ. V lost 1 base, J lost 3 bases, and 10 bases lay in between. The CDR3 loop spans 15 amino acids. This CDR3 is CASSLQGVDTGELFF. The DNA of the CDR3 is TGCGCCAGCAGCTTGCAGGGTGTGGACACCGGGGAGCTGTTTTTT.

The chain joins TRBV7-3 to TRBJ2-2, with 9 bases identical to TRBD2. Germline CDR1 SGHTA, CDR2 FQGTGA. Trimming at V came to 5 bases and at J to 0 bases, leaving 7 bases not matched to a gene. CDR3 length: 17 amino acids. DNA of the CDR3: TGTGCCAGCAGCGGGGGCGTAGCGGGGGCGAACACCGGGGAGCTGTTTTTT. This codes for CASSGGVAGANTGELFF.

The chain carries TRBV18 and TRBJ2-1; D perhaps matches TRBD2 (6 bases). The V end was cut by 4 bases, the J end by 9 bases, with 22 bases between. This CDR3 is 16 amino acids long. Germline CDR1 is KGHSH and CDR2 is LQKENI. The CDR3 DNA is TGTGCCAGCTCACTGACCGGTCCGGGGGTCGCAGGTGAGCAGTTCTTC. Translating gives CASSLTGPGVAGEQFF.

V is TRBV7-6 and J is TRBJ1-3; TRBD1 aligns across 8 bases. The CDR3 runs 15 residues. CDR1 and CDR2 (germline): SGHVS, FNYEAQ. The J segment lost 4 bases and the V segment lost 2 bases, leaving 4 bases of the junction unmatched. The CDR3 DNA is TGTGCCAGCAGCTTATCAGGGGGCGCGGGAAACACCATATATTTT. It codes for CASSLSGGAGNTIYF.

V and J are TRBV5-1 and TRBJ1-1; 8 bases are shared with TRBD1. Germline CDR1 reads SGHRS; CDR2 reads YFSETQ. V shed 4 bases, J shed 4 bases, and the junction held 9 bases outside the gene matches. There are 15 residues in the CDR3. CDR3 nucleotide sequence: TGCGCCAGCAGCCCGCGGACAGGGCGCGGCACTGAAGCTTTCTTT. Protein product: CASSPRTGRGTEAFF. The complete variable domain, with remaining parts taken from reference TRBV5-1 and TRBJ1-1, reads KAGVTQTPRYLIKTRGQQVTLSCSPISGHRSVSWYQQTPGQGLQFLFEYFSETQRNKGNFPGRFSGRQFSNSRSEMNVSTLELGDSALYLCASSPRTGRGTEAFFGQGTRLTVV.

The chain has TRBV6-5 and TRBJ2-5, with a weak D call TRBD1 (6 bases). The CDR3 runs 14 residues. The germline gives CDR1 MNHEY, CDR2 SVGAGI. Trimming took 6 bases from V and 1 from J, leaving 12 bases between them. This chain's CDR3 is CASSPRDTQETQYF. The CDR3 bases are TGTGCCAGCAGCCCCCGGGACACCCAAGAGACCCAGTACTTC.

The chain uses TRBV7-3 and TRBJ1-1; 9 bases map to TRBD1. Germline V CDR1 and CDR2: SGHTA, FQGTGA. The CDR3 is 13 residues long. The V segment lost 4 bases and the J segment 4 bases; nucleotides outside the gene matches: 1. DNA of the CDR3: TGTGCCAGCAGCTGGACAGGGGTCACTGAAGCTTTCTTT. This sequence encodes CASSWTGVTEAFF.

About this clone itself: Other nucleotide sequences from this sample produce the same CDR3. The genes are TRBV5-1 and TRBJ1-1; D is unresolved. CDR3 length: 15 amino acids. The germline V and J ends were trimmed by 0 bases and 3 bases, with 12 bases remaining between them. Per the germline V gene, CDR1 is SGHRS and CDR2 is YFSETQ. The chain's CDR3 is CASSLGGEWDTEAFF. The CDR3 bases are TGCGCCAGCAGCTTGGGGGGAGAGTGGGACACTGAAGCTTTCTTT.

This rearrangement joins TRBV2 to TRBJ1-6; D is ambiguous. This CDR3 contains 15 residues. Germline V gene data show CDR1 as SNHLY and CDR2 as FYNNEI. V was pared by 0 bases and J by 7 bases, with 10 bases between. Written as DNA, the CDR3 is TGTGCCAGCAGTGAAGCGCCGGGTCTGAATTCACCCCTCCACTTT. It translates to CASSEAPGLNSPLHF.

This chain joins TRBV27 and TRBJ2-7, with 8 bases that match TRBD1. V lost 5 bases and J lost 3; bases outside the gene matches: 3. The V gene's germline CDR1 is MNHEY and CDR2 SMNVEV (reference sequence). CDR3 size: 13 residues. The CDR3 region has the DNA TGTGCCAGCAGTCAGGGGGCGATCTACGAGCAGTACTTC. Protein sequence: CASSQGAIYEQYF.